The next 12 T cell receptor beta chains were all read from a single sample in a study of blood T cell repertoires in COVID-19. Clones were read by immunoSEQ multiplex PCR, and TCRdb kept only the in-frame ones, dropping some. This sample yields more than 300,000 clones, of which 90% to 95% are seen a single time; less than 4% belongs to the top ten. The sample comprised PBMCs or T cells enriched from blood (not recorded which). The receptors shown here come from a woman aged 25-40 years who had been exposed to COVID-19.

V and J are TRBV5-1 and TRBJ1-2, with TRBD1 matching over 7 bases. This CDR3 comprises 13 residues. CDR1 and CDR2 from the germline V gene are SGHRS and YFSETQ. Trimming at V came to 2 bases and at J to 6 bases, leaving 4 bases not matched to a gene. The CDR3 bases are TGCGCCAGCAGCTTTAGTACAGGGGATGGCTACACCTTC. Its protein product is CASSFSTGDGYTF.

J is TRBJ1-2 and V is TRBV19; TRBD1 might be the D (5 bases). V was pared by 0 bases and J by 0 bases, with 8 bases between. The CDR3 extends over 15 amino acids. Germline lookup yields CDR1 LNHDA and CDR2 SQIVND (reference sequence). The CDR3 here is CASSIDRGANYGYTF. The CDR3 region has the DNA TGTGCCAGTAGTATAGATCGGGGGGCTAACTATGGCTACACCTTC.

The rearrangement links TRBV6-5 to TRBJ1-4; TRBD1 might be the D (6 bases). Per the germline V gene, CDR1 is MNHEY and CDR2 is SVGAGI. V dropped 8 bases and J dropped 2 bases, with 12 bases sitting between them. The CDR3 is made up of 14 amino acids. The CDR3 nucleotides read TGTGCCAGCGCGGAGGGGGGGACTAATGAAAAACTGTTTTTT. Protein product: CASAEGGTNEKLFF.

V usage is TRBV9 and J usage is TRBJ1-2; D might be TRBD1 (5 bases). Germline V gene lookup returns CDR1 SGDLS and CDR2 YYNGEE. V was cut by 0 bases and J by 8 bases, with 11 bases left in between. This CDR3 region has 13 residues. The DNA of the CDR3 is TGTGCCAGCAGCGTAGGACAGAGCGGGGGCTACACCTTC. Translation gives CASSVGQSGGYTF.

The CDR3 here is CASSPPGLAYEQYF. As DNA, the CDR3 is TGTGCCAGCAGCCCACCGGGACTAGCCTACGAGCAGTACTTC. The chain recombines TRBV4-2 with TRBJ2-7; 8 bases align to TRBD2. Looked up from germline, CDR1 is LGHNA and CDR2 is YNFKEQ. The J segment lost 2 bases and the V segment lost 4 bases, leaving 4 bases of the junction unmatched. The CDR3 totals 14 residues.

The rearrangement joins TRBV4-3 to TRBJ2-3; TRBD2 is a possible D gene (5 bases). The V end lost 1 base, the J end lost 0 bases, and 8 bases lay between the germline ends. Germline-derived CDR1 and CDR2 are LGHNA and YSLEER. This CDR3 is 15 amino acids long. This chain's CDR3 is CASSQVLASTDTQYF. CDR3 in DNA: TGCGCCAGCAGCCAAGTTCTAGCTAGCACAGATACGCAGTATTTT.

The chain combines TRBV6-5 with TRBJ1-1, with 9 bases fitting TRBD1. With V trimmed by 10 bases and J by 7 bases, 13 bases remained unmatched. The CDR3 loop spans 14 amino acids. Germline V gene data show CDR1 as MNHEY and CDR2 as SVGAGI. The CDR3 DNA is TGTGCCACCATCACGTGGGACAGGGAGGGTGAAGCTTTCTTT. Translating it yields CATITWDREGEAFF.

Only one count was recorded for this clone. V gene TRBV11-1 combines with J gene TRBJ2-5; maybe TRBD2 (6 bases). The CDR3 has 15 residues. Trimming took off 2 bases at V and 4 bases at J, with 14 bases between the two ends. CDR1 and CDR2 (germline): SGHAT, FQDESV (reference sequence). The CDR3 loop reads CASSLRGVGRETQYF. CDR3 nucleotides: TGTGCCAGCAGCTTACGAGGGGTCGGGAGAGAGACCCAGTACTTC.

The chain joins TRBV19 to TRBJ2-7, with D unresolved. Per the germline V gene, CDR1 is LNHDA and CDR2 is SQIVND (reference sequence). Trimming removed 7 bases from V and 3 bases from J, with 16 bases in between. The CDR3 extends over 14 amino acids. The CDR3 reads CASTNTASDYEQYF. The CDR3 coding sequence is TGTGCCAGTACCAATACAGCTTCCGACTACGAGCAGTACTTC.

The chain combines TRBV7-6 with TRBJ1-1, with a weak D call TRBD1 (6 bases). Trimming left V 5 bases short and J 4 bases short, with 14 bases between. The germline gives CDR1 SGHVS, CDR2 FNYEAQ. This CDR3 contains 14 residues. CDR3 amino acids: CASSGDRLGTEAFF. The CDR3 region has the DNA TGTGCCAGCAGCGGAGACAGGCTCGGCACTGAAGCTTTCTTT.

The gene calls are TRBV30 and TRBJ1-6; 10 bases line up with TRBD1. J was trimmed by 7 bases and V by 2 bases; bases with no gene match: 5. CDR1 GTSNPN and CDR2 SVGIG come from the germline V gene (reference sequence). This CDR3 has 15 amino acids. The CDR3 here is CAWSLDRGRNSPLHF. Written as DNA, the CDR3 is TGTGCCTGGAGTCTCGACAGGGGGCGAAATTCACCCCTCCACTTT.

V usage is TRBV10-2 and J usage is TRBJ1-5, with a possible D match to TRBD1 (6 bases). Trimming removed 7 bases at V and 2 bases at J, with 12 bases between. The CDR3 spans 14 residues. Germline-derived CDR1 and CDR2 are WSHSY and SAAADI. The CDR3 coding sequence is TGCGCCAGCAAACAGGGATGGGGCAATCAGCCCCAGCATTTT. It yields the protein CASKQGWGNQPQHF.